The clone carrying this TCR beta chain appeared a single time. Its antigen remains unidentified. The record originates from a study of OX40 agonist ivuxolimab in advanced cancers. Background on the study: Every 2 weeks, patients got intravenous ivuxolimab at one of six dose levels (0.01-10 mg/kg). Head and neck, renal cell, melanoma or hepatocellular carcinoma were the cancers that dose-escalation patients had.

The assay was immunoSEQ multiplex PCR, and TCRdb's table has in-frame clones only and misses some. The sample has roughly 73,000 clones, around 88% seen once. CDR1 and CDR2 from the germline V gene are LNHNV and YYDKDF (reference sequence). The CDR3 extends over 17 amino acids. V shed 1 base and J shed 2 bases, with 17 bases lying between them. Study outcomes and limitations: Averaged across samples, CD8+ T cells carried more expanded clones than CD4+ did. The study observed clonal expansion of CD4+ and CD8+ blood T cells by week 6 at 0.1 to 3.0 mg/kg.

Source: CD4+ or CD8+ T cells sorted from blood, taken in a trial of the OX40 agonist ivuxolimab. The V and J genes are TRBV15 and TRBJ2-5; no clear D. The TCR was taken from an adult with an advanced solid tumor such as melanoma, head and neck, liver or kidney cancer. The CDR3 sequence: CATSRVLSRYTQETQYF. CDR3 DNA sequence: TGTGCCACCAGCAGAGTCCTTTCACGATATACTCAAGAGACCCAGTACTTC.